The 23 T cell receptor beta chains listed next were all sequenced from one sample in a study of cytomegalovirus exposure and HLA in healthy donors. PCR employed 60 Vbeta and 13 Jbeta primers. This table comes from immunoSEQ multiplex PCR, and its TCRdb copy is limited to in-frame clones, with some not included. This table holds around 140,000 clones, approximately 85% found once. Input material: PBMCs. The receptors come from a woman aged 40 to 55 in good health and CMV-seronegative.

The rearrangement links TRBV30 to TRBJ1-2; D perhaps matches TRBD1 (5 bases). This CDR3 spans 12 amino acids. Trimming removed 2 bases from V and 8 bases from J, with 12 bases in between. The germline CDR1 and CDR2 sequences are GTSNPN and SVGIG (reference sequence). CDR3 nucleotide sequence: TGTGCCTGGAGTCCCCGGGGGGAAGGCTACACCTTC. Encoded protein: CAWSPRGEGYTF.

The V gene is TRBV28, the J gene TRBJ1-3; the match to TRBD1 covers 7 bases. Germline V lookup: CDR1 MDHEN, CDR2 SYDVKM. The CDR3 extends over 14 amino acids. V gave up 5 bases and J gave up 5 bases; unmatched junction bases: 6. The CDR3 sequence is CASSLPGQRNTIYF. CDR3 nucleotides: TGTGCCAGCAGTCTCCCGGGACAGAGAAACACCATATATTTT.

V usage is TRBV6-6 and J usage is TRBJ2-2, with D possibly being TRBD1 (6 bases). The CDR3 spans 15 residues. The germline V and J ends were trimmed by 8 bases and 3 bases, with 16 bases remaining between them. The germline V gene encodes CDR1 MNHNY and CDR2 SVGAGI (reference sequence). The DNA for the CDR3 is TGTGCCAGCTCAACGCCAGGGGATCACACCGGGGAGCTGTTTTTT. Its translation is CASSTPGDHTGELFF.

The rearrangement uses TRBV7-6 and TRBJ2-1, with 12 bases aligning to TRBD2. The CDR3 runs to 17 residues. CDR1 and CDR2 from the germline V gene are SGHVS and FNYEAQ. Germline trimming cut 5 bases from V and 4 bases from J; bases unmatched to any gene: 9. This CDR3 reads CASSVETSGSSYNEQFF. The CDR3 bases are TGTGCCAGCAGCGTGGAGACTAGCGGGAGTAGTTACAATGAGCAGTTCTTC.

Only one count was recorded for this clone. V is TRBV29-1 and J is TRBJ2-5, with D possibly TRBD1 on 6 matching bases. The CDR3 contains 12 residues. Trimming removed 4 bases at V and 5 bases at J, with 11 bases between. Germline CDR1 and CDR2: SQVTM and ANQGSEA. The chain's CDR3 is CSVGGPAETQYF. The CDR3 DNA follows: TGCAGCGTTGGGGGGCCAGCGGAGACCCAGTACTTC.

This clone occurred once. The gene calls are TRBV30 and TRBJ2-1, with 10 bases lining up with TRBD2. Trimming at V came to 6 bases and at J to 5 bases, leaving 7 bases not matched to a gene. Germline-derived CDR1 and CDR2 are GTSNPN and SVGIG (reference sequence). This CDR3 comprises 14 residues. The CDR3 DNA follows: TGTGCCTGCTTTGATAGCGGGAGGCACAATGAGCAGTTCTTC. Protein: CACFDSGRHNEQFF.

The chain has TRBV30 and TRBJ2-3; maybe TRBD2 (5 bases). Germline CDR1 and CDR2: GTSNPN and SVGIG (reference sequence). Trimming removed 3 bases at V and 2 bases at J, with 9 bases between. The CDR3 loop spans 13 amino acids. CDR3 sequence: CAWSSGITDTQYF. The CDR3 DNA is TGTGCCTGGAGCTCGGGAATCACAGATACGCAGTATTTT.

Turning to this clone: Other DNA variants within this sample encode the same CDR3. This chain uses TRBV30 with TRBJ2-3; D is uncertain. Germline CDR1 and CDR2: GTSNPN and SVGIG (reference sequence). V was cut by 3 bases and J by 6 bases, with 7 bases left in between. The CDR3 sequence is 11 residues long. CDR3 nucleotide sequence: TGTGCCTGGAGCCCCAGGGATACGCAGTATTTT. Translated: CAWSPRDTQYF.

V and J are TRBV10-3 and TRBJ2-1; 10 nucleotides align to TRBD2. CDR1 ENHRY and CDR2 SYGVKD come from the germline V gene. The CDR3 sequence is 18 residues long. V lost 6 bases and J lost 0; bases outside the gene matches: 11. The CDR3 region has the DNA TGTGCCATCAGCACAATGGGAGCGGGAGGGAGCTCCTACAATGAGCAGTTCTTC. Translating gives CAISTMGAGGSSYNEQFF.

V gene TRBV5-6 combines with J gene TRBJ2-3; the match to TRBD2 covers 10 bases. This CDR3 comprises 16 residues. The ends lost 2 bases at V and 0 bases at J; junction bases unmatched: 3. From germline, CDR1 is SGHDT and CDR2 YYEEEE. In nucleotides, the CDR3 is TGTGCCAGCAGCTTTATAGCGGGAGGTAGCACAGATACGCAGTATTTT. Protein product: CASSFIAGGSTDTQYF.

The V and J genes are TRBV9 and TRBJ1-5, with TRBD1 matching 11 bases. V trimming: 0 bases; J trimming: 3 bases; junction bases outside the gene matches: 2. Germline CDR1 is SGDLS and CDR2 is YYNGEE. The CDR3 is 16 residues long. The CDR3 DNA follows: TGTGCCAGCAGCGTAGGGACAGGGGGCACCAATCAGCCCCAGCATTTT. Its protein product is CASSVGTGGTNQPQHF. Full variable domain (remainder filled in from reference TRBV9 and TRBJ1-5): DSGVTQTPKHLITATGQRVTLRCSPRSGDLSVYWYQQSLDQGLQFLIQYYNGEERAKGNILERFSAQQFPDLHSELNLSSLELGDSALYFCASSVGTGGTNQPQHFGDGTRLSIL.

The V call is TRBV7-8, the J call TRBJ2-7, with D possibly TRBD1 on 6 matching bases. This CDR3 is 13 amino acids long. CDR1 is SGHVS and CDR2 is FQNEAQ in the germline V gene. With 4 bases removed from V and 0 bases from J, the gap between germline ends came to 7 bases. This chain's CDR3 is CASSSDSSYEQYF. The CDR3 DNA reads as TGTGCCAGCAGCTCGGACAGCTCCTACGAGCAGTACTTC.

The rearrangement joins TRBV15 to TRBJ2-3, with D perhaps TRBD2 (6 bases). This CDR3 contains 13 residues. Trimming removed 6 bases at V and 4 bases at J, with 11 bases between. Germline lookup yields CDR1 LNHNV and CDR2 YYDKDF (reference sequence). The CDR3 coding sequence is TGTGCCACCAGGGGGGGTTCCGCAGATACGCAGTATTTT. Translated: CATRGGSADTQYF.

This chain links TRBV9 with TRBJ2-7; TRBD1 might be the D (5 bases). Trimming removed 0 bases at V and 0 bases at J, with 7 bases between. Germline CDR1 reads SGDLS; CDR2 reads YYNGEE. The CDR3 length is 14 residues. The DNA for the CDR3 is TGTGCCAGCAGCGTAGCAGACAGCTCCTACGAGCAGTACTTC. Translated: CASSVADSSYEQYF.

The rearrangement uses TRBV9 and TRBJ2-7, with 10 positions matching TRBD1. The CDR3 totals 15 residues. The junction had 14 bases not matched to a gene; V was cut back by 7 bases and J by 7 bases. Germline assignment: CDR1 SGDLS and CDR2 YYNGEE. The CDR3 is CASVGGTGATLEQYF. The CDR3 DNA sequence: TGTGCCAGCGTGGGGGGGACAGGGGCTACTCTGGAGCAGTACTTC. The variable domain in full, completed from reference TRBV9 and TRBJ2-7, reads DSGVTQTPKHLITATGQRVTLRCSPRSGDLSVYWYQQSLDQGLQFLIQYYNGEERAKGNILERFSAQQFPDLHSELNLSSLELGDSALYFCASVGGTGATLEQYFGPGTRLTVT.

This sequence joins TRBV11-2 and TRBJ2-5, with D possibly being TRBD1 (6 bases). The CDR3 sequence is 14 residues long. Per the germline V gene, CDR1 is SGHAT and CDR2 is FQNNGV. Trimming took 5 bases from V and 5 from J, leaving 15 bases between them. This chain's CDR3 is CASSPEPRGETQYF. CDR3 nucleotides: TGTGCCAGCAGCCCCGAGCCCAGGGGTGAGACCCAGTACTTC.

V is TRBV5-1 and J is TRBJ2-3, with D unclear. The CDR3 runs to 15 residues. The V end lost 0 bases, the J end lost 3 bases, and 11 bases lay between the germline ends. Germline lookup yields CDR1 SGHRS and CDR2 YFSETQ. The chain's CDR3 is CASSLDRFGTDTQYF. CDR3 coding DNA: TGCGCCAGCAGCTTGGATAGGTTCGGGACAGATACGCAGTATTTT.

The J gene is TRBJ1-2, the V gene TRBV27; 9 bases are shared with TRBD1. V was pared by 5 bases and J by 4 bases, with 8 bases of the junction left unmatched. Germline-derived CDR1 and CDR2 are MNHEY and SMNVEV (reference sequence). This CDR3 comprises 15 residues. For the CDR3, the DNA is TGTGCCAGCAGTCCCCACAGGGGGCCGGTCTATGGCTACACCTTC. It yields the protein CASSPHRGPVYGYTF.

This chain links TRBV15 with TRBJ2-2; D might be TRBD1 (6 bases). The germline gives CDR1 LNHNV, CDR2 YYDKDF (reference sequence). Trimming took 1 base from V and 1 from J, leaving 10 bases between them. The CDR3 sequence is 16 residues long. The CDR3 sequence: CATSRVRGKNTGELFF. CDR3 sequence (DNA): TGTGCCACCAGCAGAGTAAGGGGGAAGAACACCGGGGAGCTGTTTTTT.

The chain links TRBV25-1 to TRBJ2-5, with 8 bases identical to TRBD1. The CDR3 runs to 14 residues. With V trimmed by 3 bases and J by 5 bases, 5 bases remained unmatched. From germline, CDR1 is MGHDK and CDR2 SYGVNS. CDR3 DNA: TGTGCCAGCAGTGATCCAGGGGGCGGCGAGACCCAGTACTTC. Amino acids: CASSDPGGGETQYF.

The rearrangement joins TRBV7-2 to TRBJ2-3, with D unresolved. V lost 4 bases to trimming and J lost 7 bases, with 9 bases between them. This CDR3 spans 12 amino acids. Germline-derived CDR1 and CDR2 are SGHTA and FQGNSA. The CDR3 bases are TGTGCCAGCAGCTCCAACTCCCATACGCAGTATTTT. Its protein is CASSSNSHTQYF.

V gene TRBV7-9 combines with J gene TRBJ1-5; D remains ambiguous. The V gene lost 2 bases and the J gene lost 9 bases, with 8 bases spanning the gap. Germline V lookup: CDR1 SEHNR, CDR2 FQNEAQ (reference sequence). The CDR3 is 12 residues long. CDR3 nucleotides: TGTGCCAGCAGCTTAATCGGTCCGCCCCAGCATTTT. This encodes CASSLIGPPQHF.

The gene calls are TRBV10-3 and TRBJ2-2, with 7 nucleotides matching TRBD1. Unmatched junction bases numbered 10, after V lost 7 bases and J lost 2 bases. Germline V CDR1 and CDR2: ENHRY, SYGVKD. The CDR3 extends over 16 amino acids. Here the CDR3 DNA reads TGTGCCATCACCTCCCCGGACAGGATCAACACCGGGGAGCTGTTTTTT. This gives the protein CAITSPDRINTGELFF.